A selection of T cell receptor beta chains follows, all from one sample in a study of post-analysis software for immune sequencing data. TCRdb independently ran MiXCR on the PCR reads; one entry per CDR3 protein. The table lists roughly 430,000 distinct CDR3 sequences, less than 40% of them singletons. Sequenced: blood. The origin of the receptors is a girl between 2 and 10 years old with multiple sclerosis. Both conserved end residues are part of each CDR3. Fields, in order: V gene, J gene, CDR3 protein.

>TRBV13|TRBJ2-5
CASSSRTSAIQETQYF
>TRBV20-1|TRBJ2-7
CSARKGHGYEQYF
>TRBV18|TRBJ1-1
CASSPPGHPNTEAFF
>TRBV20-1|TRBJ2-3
CSVDRDPTDTQYF
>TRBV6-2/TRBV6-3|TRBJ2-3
CASSYRTGDTDTQYF
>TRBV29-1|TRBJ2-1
CSVGADNEQFF
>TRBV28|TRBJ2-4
CASSPPRTLAKNIQYF
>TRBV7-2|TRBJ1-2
CASSFGGQGGKVYGYTF
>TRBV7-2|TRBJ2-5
CASSSPGLAGQETQYF
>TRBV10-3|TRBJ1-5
CAISEGPGRSNQPQHF
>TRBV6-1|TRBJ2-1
CASSPLEGYNEQFF
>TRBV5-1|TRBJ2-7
CASMDRGGSIGEQYF
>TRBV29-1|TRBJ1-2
CSVDKEGTGKGYTF
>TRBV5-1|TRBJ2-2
CASSSNAGTSGGTGELFF
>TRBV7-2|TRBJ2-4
CASSRYPRSPRVASGNIQYF
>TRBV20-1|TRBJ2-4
CSVGLAKNIQYF
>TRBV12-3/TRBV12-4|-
CASTSKAAGAPFYEQYF
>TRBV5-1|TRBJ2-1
CASSLDVGLGYNEQFF
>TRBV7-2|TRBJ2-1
CASSSGYRTYNEQFF
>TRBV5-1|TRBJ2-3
CASSLEHPDTQYF
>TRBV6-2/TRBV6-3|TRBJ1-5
CASSYLAVGGRVSSNQPQHF
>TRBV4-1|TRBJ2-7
CASSQEEGTGGVYEQYF
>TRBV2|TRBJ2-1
CASSRPLAGGQFF
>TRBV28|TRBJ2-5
CASSSSGGPYF
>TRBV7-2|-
CASSKGLAAYEQYF
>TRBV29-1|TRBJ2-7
CSGRQGPYEQYF
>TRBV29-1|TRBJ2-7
CSVVTSPYEQYF
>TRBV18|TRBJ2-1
CASYFRWVAYNEQFF
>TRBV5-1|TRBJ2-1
CASSLGTSDTNEQFF
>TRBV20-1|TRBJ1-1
CSARSGLKAFF
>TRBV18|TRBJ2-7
CASSPALAGVSYEQYF
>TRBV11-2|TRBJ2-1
CASSSLAGRYNEQFF
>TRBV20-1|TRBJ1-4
CSASSAGGIPNEKLFF
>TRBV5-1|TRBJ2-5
CASRREGQEQYF
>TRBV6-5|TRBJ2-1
CASSDHTGGNNEQFF
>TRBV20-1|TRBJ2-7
CSARKFPGLAGGYSYEQYF
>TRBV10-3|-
CAISEVLAGIDEQYF
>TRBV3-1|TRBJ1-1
CASSSVVNTEAFF
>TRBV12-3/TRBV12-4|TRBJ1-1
CASRRGRTGGEAFF
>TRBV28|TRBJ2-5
CASSPPNQGETQYF
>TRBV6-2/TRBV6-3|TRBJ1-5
CASSLTGQGAYGNQPQHF
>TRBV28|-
CATSSGSYYEQYF
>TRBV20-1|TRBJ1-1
CSASHRGKSTEAFF
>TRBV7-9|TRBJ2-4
CASSFGQVAYF
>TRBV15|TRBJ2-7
CATSLTDPIDSGRPPHEQYF
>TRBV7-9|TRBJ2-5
CASSLMGGETQYF
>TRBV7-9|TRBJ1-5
CASSTTGSNQPQHF
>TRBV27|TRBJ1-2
CASSSSVQGIYGYTF
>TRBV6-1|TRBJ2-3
CASSEAGLAGVWSTQYF
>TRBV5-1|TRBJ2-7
CASTLDHDRGREQYF
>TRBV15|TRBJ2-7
CVTSSTGGSLYEQYF
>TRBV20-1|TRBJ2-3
CSAKKGRYTDTQYF